This TCR beta chain stems from a study of OX40 agonist ivuxolimab in advanced cancers. Study in general: Patients' therapy was ivuxolimab, an antibody that acts as an agonist of OX40 (CD134). Dose-escalation patients had hepatocellular carcinoma, melanoma, renal cell or head and neck cancer.

With 2 bases clipped from V and 5 bases from J, the junction kept 7 bases outside the gene matches. CDR3 length: 14 amino acids. Germline V gene data show CDR1 as SGHRS and CDR2 as YFSETQ. Method: immunoSEQ multiplex PCR; TCRdb's copy keeps in-frame clones and lacks some. The data show over 35,000 clones, roughly nine tenths seen once. Regarding this clone: Its cognate antigen is unknown.

Study-wide results and limits: Expansion of clones was among the lowest in partial responders at 0.1-3.0 mg/kg.

The source is an adult with an advanced solid tumor such as melanoma, head and neck, liver or kidney cancer. The genes are TRBV5-1 and TRBJ2-7, with 7 bases lining up with TRBD1. The sample consisted of CD4+ or CD8+ T cells sorted from blood, taken in a trial of the OX40 agonist ivuxolimab. DNA of the CDR3: TGCGCCAGCAGCTTTGTACAGGGGATTGACGAGCAGTACTTC. It yields the protein CASSFVQGIDEQYF.